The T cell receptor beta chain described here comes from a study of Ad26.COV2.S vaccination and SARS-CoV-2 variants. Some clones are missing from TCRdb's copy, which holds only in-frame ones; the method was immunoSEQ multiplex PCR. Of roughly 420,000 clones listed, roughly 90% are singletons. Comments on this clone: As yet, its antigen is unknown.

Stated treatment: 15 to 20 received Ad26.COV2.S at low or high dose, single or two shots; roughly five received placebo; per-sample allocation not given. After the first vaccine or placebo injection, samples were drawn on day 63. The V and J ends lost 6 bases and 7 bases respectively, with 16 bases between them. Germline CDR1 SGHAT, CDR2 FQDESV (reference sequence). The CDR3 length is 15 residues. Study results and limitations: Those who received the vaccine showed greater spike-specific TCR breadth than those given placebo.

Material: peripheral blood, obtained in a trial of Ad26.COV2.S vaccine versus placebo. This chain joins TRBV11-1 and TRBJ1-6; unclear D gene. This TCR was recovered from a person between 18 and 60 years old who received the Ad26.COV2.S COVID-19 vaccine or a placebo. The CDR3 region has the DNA TGTGCCAGCAGACGCGGCCGGGCCTCGAATTCACCCCTCCACTTT. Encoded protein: CASRRGRASNSPLHF.